What follows is one T cell receptor beta chain and its context. This sample is part of a study of T cell responses to AZD1222 COVID-19 vaccine. Profiling relied on immunoSEQ multiplex PCR, and the TCRdb table lists in-frame clones only, not all of them. The profile shows roughly 85,000 clones, around 90% of them singletons. The source was peripheral blood, collected on day 0 of MenACWY control vaccination. This clonotype originated in an adult in good health.

Written as DNA, the CDR3 is TGTGCCAGCAGCCAAGTGCAGGGCAGTCAGCCCCAGCATTTT. The encoded protein is CASSQVQGSQPQHF. The chain uses TRBV4-2 and TRBJ1-5, with D perhaps matching TRBD1 (5 bases). Trimming stripped 1 base from V and 6 bases from J, with 10 bases between. The germline gives CDR1 LGHNA, CDR2 YNFKEQ. The CDR3 has 14 amino acids.